Listed here are 22 T cell receptor beta chains from one sample, sequenced in a study of T cell repertoires in cytomegalovirus infection. Each CDR3 protein gets one entry after TCRdb re-called the reads with MiXCR. The top ten hold roughly a quarter of the sample, which has approximately 550,000 distinct CDR3 sequences, approximately 17% seen once. The specimen was CD8+ T cells from PBMCs. The source is a human donor in good health (CMV status not recorded). Some clones in this sample may be carry-over from other donors' samples.

In this sample, this clonotype turned up many times. The CDR3 protein is CASSPLTSLGVSYEQYF. CDR3 DNA: TGTGCCAGCAGTCCCCTGACCTCCCTAGGGGTTTCCTACGAGCAGTACTTC. The chain employs TRBV28 and TRBJ2-7, with a weak D call TRBD1 (5 bases). The CDR3 contains 17 residues. Trimming removed 5 bases from V and 1 base from J, with 21 bases in between. The V gene's germline CDR1 is MDHEN and CDR2 SYDVKM.

V gene TRBV27 combines with J gene TRBJ1-4; TRBD1 might be the D (5 bases). In germline, CDR1 is MNHEY, CDR2 SMNVEV (reference sequence). This CDR3 has 13 residues. The germline V and J ends were trimmed by 5 bases and 4 bases, with 8 bases remaining between them. CDR3 loop: CASSAGSNEKLFF. The CDR3 nucleotides read TGTGCCAGCAGTGCAGGGAGTAATGAAAAACTGTTTTTT.

Concerning this clonotype itself: Sequence at one end of the junction differs from germline and may be a read error. The chain has TRBV29-1 and TRBJ1-2; TRBD1 matches at 11 bases. The CDR3 spans 16 residues. The germline V gene has CDR1 SQVTM and CDR2 ANQGSEA. The CDR3 is CSVDTGQGVSIVGYNF. CDR3 bases: TGCAGCGTTGACACGGGACAGGGGGTTTCGATCGTTGGCTACAACTTC.

This sequence joins TRBV12-3 or TRBV12-4 and TRBJ2-5, with 10 bases identical to TRBD2. V lost 6 bases and J lost 5; bases outside the gene matches: 6. This CDR3 region has 14 residues. The CDR3 DNA is TGTGCCAGCAGCTGGACTAGCGGAAGGGAGACCCAGTACTTC. Translation gives CASSWTSGRETQYF.

Many counts were recorded for this clonotype. The chain is built from TRBV5-1 and TRBJ1-1, with a possible D match to TRBD1 (5 bases). Trimming removed 0 bases at V and 0 bases at J, with 9 bases between. The germline gives CDR1 SGHRS, CDR2 YFSETQ. The CDR3 runs 15 residues. CDR3 coding DNA: TGCGCCAGCAGCTTGGAGGACACCTTGAACACTGAAGCTTTCTTT. This sequence encodes CASSLEDTLNTEAFF.

In the case of this clonotype: A much bigger clone sits one base away, suggesting this may be a read error. The chain is built from TRBV28 and TRBJ2-5; 12 bases are a match to TRBD2. The germline V gene encodes CDR1 MDHEN and CDR2 SYDVKM. V lost 6 bases to trimming and J lost 8 bases; unmatched junction nucleotides: 13. The CDR3 has 16 amino acids. The CDR3 nucleotides are TGTGCCAGCAGCTATCTCCTAGCGGGAGGGAGAGATACCCAGTACTTC. Its translation is CASSYLLAGGRDTQYF.

In the case of this clonotype: Since the CDR3 does not end with the conserved phenylalanine or tryptophan, this likely comes from a read error. The chain combines TRBV12-3 or TRBV12-4 with TRBJ2-1, with D unresolved. The CDR3 sequence is 13 residues long. Trimming shortened V by 0 bases and J by 2 bases, and 2 bases separated the two germline ends. The CDR3: CASSLAAYNEQFL. Here the CDR3 DNA reads TGTGCCAGCAGTTTAGCGGCCTACAATGAGCAGTTCTTA.

In this sample, this clonotype turned up many times. This rearrangement joins TRBV7-2 to TRBJ1-2; D might be TRBD1 (5 bases). CDR1 SGHTA and CDR2 FQGNSA come from the germline V gene. This CDR3 contains 16 residues. V lost 4 bases and J 4 bases, leaving 19 bases between the germline ends. The CDR3: CASSSQVSGHSYGYTF. CDR3 in DNA: TGTGCCAGCAGCTCCCAAGTTAGCGGACACTCCTATGGCTACACCTTC.

This clonotype has only a few counts. The chain joins TRBV3-1 to TRBJ1-5; tentatively, D is TRBD1 (5 bases). Germline CDR1 is LGHDT and CDR2 is YNNKEL (reference sequence). This CDR3 spans 15 amino acids. V gave up 4 bases and J gave up 4 bases, with 14 bases separating them. The DNA for the CDR3 is TGTGCCAGCAGCCCTCCATGGGGGGATAATCAGCCCCAGCATTTT. Encoded protein: CASSPPWGDNQPQHF.

This clonotype was observed a handful of times. V is TRBV20-1 and J is TRBJ2-7; D unclear. Trimming stripped 8 bases from V and 3 bases from J, with 17 bases between. The CDR3 has 13 residues. Germline assignment: CDR1 DFQATT and CDR2 SNEGSKA (reference sequence). The CDR3 here is CSPHEADYYEQYF. CDR3 sequence (DNA): TGCAGTCCCCACGAGGCAGATTACTACGAGCAGTACTTC.

This clonotype was counted a few times. The chain joins TRBV18 to TRBJ2-1; D is undetermined. The CDR3 length is 17 residues. Germline CDR1 is KGHSH and CDR2 is LQKENI. The ends were cut back, 3 bases at V and 0 bases at J, with 15 bases in the middle. In nucleotides, the CDR3 is TGTGCCAGCTCACCCGGACCAGCCCCGAGCTCCTACAATGAGCAGTTCTTC. It is translated as CASSPGPAPSSYNEQFF. The full variable domain, rest sourced from reference TRBV18 and TRBJ2-1, is NAGVMQNPRHLVRRRGQEARLRCSPMKGHSHVYWYRQLPEEGLKFMVYLQKENIIDESGMPKERFSAEFPKEGPSILRIQQVVRGDSAAYFCASSPGPAPSSYNEQFFGPGTRLTVL.

This clonotype appeared many times. One end of the junction varies from germline; a read error may be responsible. The chain employs TRBV4-1 and TRBJ2-5; 12 nucleotides line up with TRBD2. The length of the CDR3 is 15 residues. The germline CDR1 and CDR2 sequences are MGHRA and YSYEKL. DNA of the CDR3: TGTGCCAGCAGCCAACTAGCGGGGGGACAAGAGACCCAGTACTTC. It translates to CASSQLAGGQETQYF.

This chain joins TRBV27 and TRBJ2-7; 7 bases line up with TRBD1. The CDR3 spans 15 residues. J was trimmed by 0 bases and V by 5 bases; bases with no gene match: 7. Germline V gene lookup returns CDR1 MNHEY and CDR2 SMNVEV (reference sequence). This CDR3 is CASSPSGQDSYEQYF. In DNA, the CDR3 is TGTGCCAGCAGTCCCTCCGGACAGGACTCCTACGAGCAGTACTTC.

In regard to this clonotype: One junction end disagrees with the germline gene, perhaps due to a read error. The chain recombines TRBV7-2 with TRBJ2-1; weak D call: TRBD2 (6 bases). The germline V gene encodes CDR1 SGHTA and CDR2 FQGNSA. The CDR3 sequence is 17 residues long. The chain's CDR3 is CARSLIQSGSSYNEPFF. CDR3 DNA: TGTGCCAGAAGCTTAATCCAGTCCGGGAGCTCCTACAATGAGCCGTTCTTC.

V and J are TRBV6-1 and TRBJ2-7; D uncertain. CDR3 size: 12 residues. Germline CDR1 is MNHNS and CDR2 is SASEGT. Trimming removed 7 bases at V and 4 bases at J, with 11 bases between. The CDR3 sequence is CASNLSGYEQYF. The CDR3 DNA sequence: TGTGCCAGCAATCTCTCCGGGTACGAGCAGTACTTC.

In its sample, this clonotype was seen many times. The rearrangement uses TRBV12-3 or TRBV12-4 and TRBJ1-1; D is unclear. This CDR3 is 12 amino acids long. V was trimmed by 2 bases and J by 7 bases, leaving 8 bases between them. The CDR3: CASSLLTFEAFF. CDR3 coding DNA: TGTGCCAGCAGTTTACTGACTTTTGAAGCTTTCTTT.

V and J are TRBV2 and TRBJ2-1; 8 nucleotides agree with TRBD2. Germline CDR1 and CDR2: SNHLY and FYNNEI. The CDR3 consists of 17 residues. Losses at the gene ends were 0 bases for V and 2 bases for J; bases not matched to a gene: 6. CDR3 nucleotides: TGTGCCAGCAGTGAAGCGCTGATAGCGGGGACCTACAATGAGCAGTTCTTC. Its translation: CASSEALIAGTYNEQFF.

The chain carries TRBV28 and TRBJ1-1; tentative D call: TRBD1 (5 bases). The CDR3 consists of 15 residues. V was clipped by 4 bases and J by 4 bases, with 16 bases between them. The germline CDR1 and CDR2 sequences are MDHEN and SYDVKM. The CDR3 DNA reads as TGTGCCAGCAGTTCCCGGGTGGGGGAGGGCACTGAAGCTTTCTTT. Its protein is CASSSRVGEGTEAFF.

The sample holds many counts of this clonotype. The chain carries TRBV7-9 and TRBJ2-3, with 10 positions matching TRBD1. The CDR3 is 16 amino acids. Germline V gives CDR1 SEHNR, CDR2 FQNEAQ (reference sequence). The V segment lost 5 bases and the J segment 3 bases; nucleotides outside the gene matches: 8. CDR3 sequence: CASSPLRQGATDTQYF. The CDR3 coding sequence is TGTGCCAGCAGCCCACTACGACAGGGGGCTACAGATACGCAGTATTTT.

V usage is TRBV19 and J usage is TRBJ1-5; TRBD1 is a possible D gene (5 bases). Germline CDR1 reads LNHDA; CDR2 reads SQIVND (reference sequence). The CDR3 contains 14 residues. With 5 bases removed from V and 7 bases from J, the gap between germline ends came to 15 bases. Written as DNA, the CDR3 is TGTGCCAGTAGTTCGGTTACGGGGGTCCAGCCCCAGCATTTT. Translation: CASSSVTGVQPQHF.

The gene calls are TRBV12-3 or TRBV12-4 and TRBJ2-3; 7 bases agree with TRBD1. Germline trimming cut 7 bases from V and 2 bases from J; bases unmatched to any gene: 6. The CDR3 extends over 14 amino acids. CDR3 in amino acids: CASNSDRATDTQYF. CDR3 DNA sequence: TGTGCCAGCAATTCCGACAGGGCCACAGATACGCAGTATTTT.

At least ten counts were recorded for this clonotype. The chain employs TRBV6-1 and TRBJ2-1, with D unresolved. CDR1 and CDR2 (germline): MNHNS, SASEGT. V was pared by 5 bases and J by 7 bases, with 12 bases between. This CDR3 comprises 13 residues. CDR3 in DNA: TGTGCCAGCAGTTCGCCCACGGAGAATGAGCAGTTCTTC. This encodes CASSSPTENEQFF.